The rows below give T cell receptor beta chains drawn from one sample of a study of cytomegalovirus exposure and HLA in healthy donors. Clones were read by immunoSEQ multiplex PCR, and TCRdb kept only the in-frame ones, dropping some. The sample lists 150,000 to 200,000 clones, 85% seen once, with about 17% in the top ten. The sample taken for sequencing was PBMCs. The origin of the receptors is a man younger than 35 in good health and CMV-seropositive. CDR3s include the opening cysteine and the closing phenylalanine or tryptophan. A D gene is named only where the DNA matches it firmly. Clone size is shown for a subset of rows, as once, few, many or a class of expanded clone.

TGTGCCAGCAGGTCGGGGGACGGCACCATATATTTT | CASRSGDGTIYF | - | TRBV6-4 | - | TRBJ1-3
TGTGCCAGCAGCCAGCGACCGAGCGTCGGGCAGTACTTC | CASSQRPSVGQYF | - | TRBV27 | once | TRBJ2-7
TGCAGCGTTGAAGCGGCTAGCGGCCCATCAGATACGCAGTATTTT | CSVEAASGPSDTQYF | TRBD2 | TRBV29-1 | - | TRBJ2-3
TGTGCCAGCAGCTTAGACGGGGGGCTGAAGGGGGAGCTGTTTTTT | CASSLDGGLKGELFF | - | TRBV5-4 | once | TRBJ2-2
TGTGCCAGCAAACCAGGGGGCCTCCTTAACATTCAGTACTTC | CASKPGGLLNIQYF | TRBD1 | TRBV27 | - | TRBJ2-4
TGTGCCAGCAGCTCAGACACCGGGGAGCTGTTTTTT | CASSSDTGELFF | - | TRBV9 | - | TRBJ2-2
TGCGCCAGCAGCCTTAGCGGGGGGGCCTTAGCAGATACGCAGTATTTT | CASSLSGGALADTQYF | TRBD2 | TRBV5-1 | - | TRBJ2-3
TGCGCCAGCAGCCAAGATCTCTCTAACTATGGCTACACCTTC | CASSQDLSNYGYTF | - | TRBV4-1 | - | TRBJ1-2
TGTGCCAGCAGTCCGGGACAGGGGCCGTACTTC | CASSPGQGPYF | TRBD1 | TRBV2 | - | TRBJ2-7
TGCGCCAGCAGCTTGCTAGCGGATGCGAACACCGGGGAGCTGTTTTTT | CASSLLADANTGELFF | TRBD2 | TRBV5-1 | - | TRBJ2-2
TGTGCCAGCAGTTTCCCCGGGCTAGCGGGAGACGGGGAGACCCAGTACTTC | CASSFPGLAGDGETQYF | TRBD2 | TRBV7-9 | - | TRBJ2-5
TGTGCTAGCTCGCAGAGCGGGGGGATTGACGAGCAGTTCTTC | CASSQSGGIDEQFF | TRBD2 | TRBV7-7 | medium-sized | TRBJ2-1
TGTGCCAGCAGTAAGGGGTTCATATCAACTAATGAAAAACTGTTTTTT | CASSKGFISTNEKLFF | - | TRBV2 | - | TRBJ1-4
TGTGCCAGCAGTTTACAGGGGGGGAACACTGAAGCTTTCTTT | CASSLQGGNTEAFF | TRBD1 | TRBV2 | few | TRBJ1-1
TGTGCCAGTACGACGCGACCGGGACAGGGGAACACTGAAGCTTTCTTT | CASTTRPGQGNTEAFF | TRBD1 | TRBV19 | - | TRBJ1-1
TGTGCCAGCAGTTCGAGTGAGCAGTTCTTC | CASSSSEQFF | - | TRBV6-1 | - | TRBJ2-1
TGCGCCAGCAGCTTGGGACCGGGACAGGGACAGTACGAGCAGTACTTC | CASSLGPGQGQYEQYF | TRBD1 | TRBV5-1 | once | TRBJ2-7
TGTGCCAGCAGCTTAAGACTAGCGGAAGAGACCCAGTACTTC | CASSLRLAEETQYF | TRBD2 | TRBV11-2 | - | TRBJ2-5
TGTGCCAGCAGCGTAGAGGTGGGGACAGCCAGTATCACAGATACGCAGTATTTT | CASSVEVGTASITDTQYF | TRBD1 | TRBV9 | - | TRBJ2-3
TGTGCCAGCAGTTCGAGGGCCGAAAAACTGTTTTTT | CASSSRAEKLFF | - | TRBV27 | - | TRBJ1-4
TGTGCCAGCTCACCGGCCCAGGGTTACACTGAAGCTTTCTTT | CASSPAQGYTEAFF | - | TRBV18 | - | TRBJ1-1
TGTGCCAGCAGCGTAGGAGGGGGGGGCGGTCAGCCCCAGCATTTT | CASSVGGGGGQPQHF | - | TRBV9 | - | TRBJ1-5
TGTGCCTGGAGTGTAGGGGACAGGGTCGCCTACGAGCAGTACTTC | CAWSVGDRVAYEQYF | TRBD1 | TRBV30 | - | TRBJ2-7
TGTGCCAGCAGATCACCTTGGACAGGGAGCTATGGCTACACCTTC | CASRSPWTGSYGYTF | TRBD1 | TRBV27 | - | TRBJ1-2
TGTGCCAGCTCACCGGGACAGGGGGACTCTAATCAGCCCCAGCATTTT | CASSPGQGDSNQPQHF | TRBD1 | TRBV18 | - | TRBJ1-5
TGCGCCAGCAGCTTGGACTTCAATGAGCAGTTCTTC | CASSLDFNEQFF | - | TRBV5-1 | - | TRBJ2-1
TGTGCCAGCAGCGCTCTAGCGGGAGGGCATAATGAGCAGTTCTTC | CASSALAGGHNEQFF | TRBD2 | TRBV7-3 | - | TRBJ2-1
TGTGCCAGCAGCAAAGACTTATCTAATGAAAAACTGTTTTTT | CASSKDLSNEKLFF | - | TRBV7-8 | - | TRBJ1-4
TGTGCCAGCAGTGTACGGGACAGGGCAGATCAGCCCCAGCATTTT | CASSVRDRADQPQHF | TRBD1 | TRBV6-4 | - | TRBJ1-5
TGCGCCAGCAGCCCCTCGGGACAGAACACTGAAGCTTTCTTT | CASSPSGQNTEAFF | - | TRBV4-1 | - | TRBJ1-1